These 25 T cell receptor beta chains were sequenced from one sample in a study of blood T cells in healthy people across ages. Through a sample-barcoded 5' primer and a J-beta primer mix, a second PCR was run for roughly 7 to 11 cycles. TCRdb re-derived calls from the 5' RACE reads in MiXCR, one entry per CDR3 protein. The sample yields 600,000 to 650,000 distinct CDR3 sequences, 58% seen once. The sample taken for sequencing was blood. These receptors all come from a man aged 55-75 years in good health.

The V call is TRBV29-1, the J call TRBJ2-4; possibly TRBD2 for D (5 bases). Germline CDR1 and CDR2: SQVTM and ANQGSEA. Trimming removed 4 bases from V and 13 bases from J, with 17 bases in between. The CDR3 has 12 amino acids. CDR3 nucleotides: TGCAGCGTTGGGTCGCGGGCTGACGGGCAGTACTTC. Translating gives CSVGSRADGQYF.

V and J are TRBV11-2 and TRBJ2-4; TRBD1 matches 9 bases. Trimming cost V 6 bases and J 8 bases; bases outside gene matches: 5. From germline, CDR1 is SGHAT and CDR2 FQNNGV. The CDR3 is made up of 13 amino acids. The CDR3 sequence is CASSLGQGDIQYF. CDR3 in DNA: TGTGCCAGCAGTTTGGGACAGGGAGACATTCAGTACTTC.

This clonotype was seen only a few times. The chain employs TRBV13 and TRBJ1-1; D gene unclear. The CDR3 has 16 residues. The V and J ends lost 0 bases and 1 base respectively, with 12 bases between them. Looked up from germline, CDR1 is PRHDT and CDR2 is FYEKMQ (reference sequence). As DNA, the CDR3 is TGTGCCAGCAGCTTAGGCCTGGCTGCGGCGAACACTGAAGCTTTCTTT. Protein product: CASSLGLAAANTEAFF.

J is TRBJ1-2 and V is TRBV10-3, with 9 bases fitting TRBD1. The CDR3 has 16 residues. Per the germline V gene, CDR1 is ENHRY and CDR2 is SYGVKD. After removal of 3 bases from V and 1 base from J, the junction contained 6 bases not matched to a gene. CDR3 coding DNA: TGTGCCATCAGTGATGGACAGGGGCTCCTTAACTATGGCTACACCTTC. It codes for CAISDGQGLLNYGYTF.

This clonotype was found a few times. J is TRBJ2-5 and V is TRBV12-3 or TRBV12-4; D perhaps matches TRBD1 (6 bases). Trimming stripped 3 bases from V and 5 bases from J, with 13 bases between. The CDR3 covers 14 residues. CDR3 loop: CASSFSRGGETQYF. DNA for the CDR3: TGTGCCAGCAGTTTCAGCAGGGGTGGGGAGACCCAGTACTTC.

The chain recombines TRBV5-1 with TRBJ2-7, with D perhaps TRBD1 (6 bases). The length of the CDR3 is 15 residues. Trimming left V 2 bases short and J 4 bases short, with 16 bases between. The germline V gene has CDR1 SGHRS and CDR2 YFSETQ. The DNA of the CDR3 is TGCGCCAGCAGCTTAAACAGGGTTCCCGCTTACGAGCAGTACTTC. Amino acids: CASSLNRVPAYEQYF.

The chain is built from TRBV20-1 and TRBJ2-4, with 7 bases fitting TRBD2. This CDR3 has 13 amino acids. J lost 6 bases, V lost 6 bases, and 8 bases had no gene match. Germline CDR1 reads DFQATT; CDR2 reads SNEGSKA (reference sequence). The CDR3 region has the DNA TGCAGTGCCCCCGAGCCGGGGGGAAACATTCAGTACTTC. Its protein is CSAPEPGGNIQYF.

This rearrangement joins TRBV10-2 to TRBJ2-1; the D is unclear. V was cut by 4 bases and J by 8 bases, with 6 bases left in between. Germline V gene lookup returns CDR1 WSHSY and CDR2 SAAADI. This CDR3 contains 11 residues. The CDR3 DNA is TGCGCCAGCAGTGCAAGGTATGAGCAGTTCTTC. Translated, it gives CASSARYEQFF.

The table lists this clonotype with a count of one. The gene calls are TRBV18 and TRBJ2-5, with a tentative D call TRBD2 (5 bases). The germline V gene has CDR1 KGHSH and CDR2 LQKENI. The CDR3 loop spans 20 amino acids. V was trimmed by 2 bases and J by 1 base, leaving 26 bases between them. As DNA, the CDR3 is TGTGCCAGCTCACCAAAGGAGATTCGGGTACCGACCGGGGTCCAAGAGACCCAGTACTTC. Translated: CASSPKEIRVPTGVQETQYF.

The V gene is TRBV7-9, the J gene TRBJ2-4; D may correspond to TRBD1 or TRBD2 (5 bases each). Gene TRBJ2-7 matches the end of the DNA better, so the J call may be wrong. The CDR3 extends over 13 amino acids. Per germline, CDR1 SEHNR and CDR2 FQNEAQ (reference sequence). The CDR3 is CASSLTGRGEQYF. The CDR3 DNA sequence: TGTGCCAGCAGCTTAACAGGTCGGGGCGAGCAGTACTTC.

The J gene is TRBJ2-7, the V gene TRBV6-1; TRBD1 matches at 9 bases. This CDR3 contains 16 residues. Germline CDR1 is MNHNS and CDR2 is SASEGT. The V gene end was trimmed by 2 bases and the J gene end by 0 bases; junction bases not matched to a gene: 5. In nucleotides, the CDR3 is TGTGCCAGCAGTGAATGGGACAGGGCGAGCTCCTACGAGCAGTACTTC. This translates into CASSEWDRASSYEQYF.

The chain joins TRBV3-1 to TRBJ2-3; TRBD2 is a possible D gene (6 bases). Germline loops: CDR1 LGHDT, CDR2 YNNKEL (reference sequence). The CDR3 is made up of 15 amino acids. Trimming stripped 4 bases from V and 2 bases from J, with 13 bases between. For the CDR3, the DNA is TGTGCCAGCAGCCCGCGGGGCACACACACAGATACGCAGTATTTT. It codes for CASSPRGTHTDTQYF.

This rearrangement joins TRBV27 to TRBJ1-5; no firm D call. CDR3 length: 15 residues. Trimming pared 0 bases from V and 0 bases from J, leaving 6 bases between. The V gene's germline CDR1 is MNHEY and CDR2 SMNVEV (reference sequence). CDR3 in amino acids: CASSLSRYSNQPQHF. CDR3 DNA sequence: TGTGCCAGCAGTTTATCGAGGTATAGCAATCAGCCCCAGCATTTT.

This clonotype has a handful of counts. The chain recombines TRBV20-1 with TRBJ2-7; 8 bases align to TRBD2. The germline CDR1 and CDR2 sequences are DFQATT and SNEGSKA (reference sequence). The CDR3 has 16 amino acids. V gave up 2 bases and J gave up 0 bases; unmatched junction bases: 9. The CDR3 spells CSARSGSGVTSYEQYF. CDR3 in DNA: TGCAGTGCTAGATCCGGTAGCGGGGTAACCTCCTACGAGCAGTACTTC.

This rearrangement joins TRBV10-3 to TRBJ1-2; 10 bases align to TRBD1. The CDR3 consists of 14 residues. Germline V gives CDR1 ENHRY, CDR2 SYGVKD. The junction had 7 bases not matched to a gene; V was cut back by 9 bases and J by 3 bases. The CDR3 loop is CAIGTGATYYGYTF. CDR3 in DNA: TGTGCCATAGGGACAGGGGCAACTTACTATGGCTACACCTTC.

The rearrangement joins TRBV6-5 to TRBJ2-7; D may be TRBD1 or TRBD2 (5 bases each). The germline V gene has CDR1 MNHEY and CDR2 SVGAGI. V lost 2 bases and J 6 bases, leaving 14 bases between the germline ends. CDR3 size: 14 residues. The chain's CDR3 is CASSYQLRGPEQYF. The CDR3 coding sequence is TGTGCCAGCAGTTACCAGCTTCGGGGCCCCGAGCAGTACTTC.

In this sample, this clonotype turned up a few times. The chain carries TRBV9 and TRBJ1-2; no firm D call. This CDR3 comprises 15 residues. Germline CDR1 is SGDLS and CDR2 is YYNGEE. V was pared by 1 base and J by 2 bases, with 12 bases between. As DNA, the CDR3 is TGTGCCAGCAGCGTAAGCTTAAACGACAACTATGGCTACACCTTC. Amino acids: CASSVSLNDNYGYTF. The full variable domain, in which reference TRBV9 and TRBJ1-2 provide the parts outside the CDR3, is DSGVTQTPKHLITATGQRVTLRCSPRSGDLSVYWYQQSLDQGLQFLIQYYNGEERAKGNILERFSAQQFPDLHSELNLSSLELGDSALYFCASSVSLNDNYGYTFGSGTRLTVV.

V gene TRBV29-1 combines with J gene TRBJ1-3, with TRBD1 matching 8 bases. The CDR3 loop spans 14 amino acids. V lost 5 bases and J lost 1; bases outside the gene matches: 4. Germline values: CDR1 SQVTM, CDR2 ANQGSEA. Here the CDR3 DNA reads TGCAGCGTTCGAACAGGGGGGTCTGGAAACACCATATATTTT. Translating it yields CSVRTGGSGNTIYF.

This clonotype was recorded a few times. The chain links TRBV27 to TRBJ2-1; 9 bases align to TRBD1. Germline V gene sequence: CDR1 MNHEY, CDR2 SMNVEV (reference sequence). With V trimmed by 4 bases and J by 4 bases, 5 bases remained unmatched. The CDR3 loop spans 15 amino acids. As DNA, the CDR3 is TGTGCCAGCAGTTCCGGACAGGGGCCTTACAATGAGCAGTTCTTC. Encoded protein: CASSSGQGPYNEQFF.

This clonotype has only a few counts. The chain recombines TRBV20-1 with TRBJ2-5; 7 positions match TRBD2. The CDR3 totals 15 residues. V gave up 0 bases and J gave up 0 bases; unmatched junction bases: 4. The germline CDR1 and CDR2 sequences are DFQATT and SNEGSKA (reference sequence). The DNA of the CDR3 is TGCAGTGCTAGAGATGGGGGAGGGGACCAAGAGACCCAGTACTTC. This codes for CSARDGGGDQETQYF.

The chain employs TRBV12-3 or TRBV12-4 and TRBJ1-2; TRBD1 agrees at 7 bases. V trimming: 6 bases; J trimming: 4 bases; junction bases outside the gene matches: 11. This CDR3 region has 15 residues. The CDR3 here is CASSPTLTGRYGYTF. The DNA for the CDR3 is TGTGCCAGCAGCCCCACTTTGACAGGGCGCTATGGCTACACCTTC.

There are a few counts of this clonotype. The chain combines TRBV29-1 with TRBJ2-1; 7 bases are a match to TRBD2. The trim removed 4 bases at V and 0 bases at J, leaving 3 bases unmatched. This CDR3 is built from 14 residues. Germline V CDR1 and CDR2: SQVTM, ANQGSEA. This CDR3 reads CSVAPGGSYNEQFF. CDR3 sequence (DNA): TGCAGCGTTGCTCCGGGGGGCTCCTACAATGAGCAGTTCTTC.

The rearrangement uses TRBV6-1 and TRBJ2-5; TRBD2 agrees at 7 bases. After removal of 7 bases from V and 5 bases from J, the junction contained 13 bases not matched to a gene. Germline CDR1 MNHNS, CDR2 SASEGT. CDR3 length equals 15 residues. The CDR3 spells CASMADSGARETQYF. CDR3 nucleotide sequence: TGTGCCAGCATGGCAGACAGCGGGGCTCGGGAGACCCAGTACTTC.

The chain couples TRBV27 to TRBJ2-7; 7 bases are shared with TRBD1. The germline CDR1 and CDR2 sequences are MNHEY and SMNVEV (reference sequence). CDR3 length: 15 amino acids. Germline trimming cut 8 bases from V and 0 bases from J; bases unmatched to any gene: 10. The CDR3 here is CASRPGQWSSYEQYF. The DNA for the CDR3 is TGTGCCAGCCGACCGGGACAGTGGAGCTCCTACGAGCAGTACTTC.

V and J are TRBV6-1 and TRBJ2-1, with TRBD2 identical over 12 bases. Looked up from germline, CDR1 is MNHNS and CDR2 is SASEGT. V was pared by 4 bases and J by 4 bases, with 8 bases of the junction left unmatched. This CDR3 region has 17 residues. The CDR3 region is CASSVSSGGAGYNEQFF. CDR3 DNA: TGTGCCAGCAGTGTCTCTAGCGGGGGGGCGGGATACAATGAGCAGTTCTTC.